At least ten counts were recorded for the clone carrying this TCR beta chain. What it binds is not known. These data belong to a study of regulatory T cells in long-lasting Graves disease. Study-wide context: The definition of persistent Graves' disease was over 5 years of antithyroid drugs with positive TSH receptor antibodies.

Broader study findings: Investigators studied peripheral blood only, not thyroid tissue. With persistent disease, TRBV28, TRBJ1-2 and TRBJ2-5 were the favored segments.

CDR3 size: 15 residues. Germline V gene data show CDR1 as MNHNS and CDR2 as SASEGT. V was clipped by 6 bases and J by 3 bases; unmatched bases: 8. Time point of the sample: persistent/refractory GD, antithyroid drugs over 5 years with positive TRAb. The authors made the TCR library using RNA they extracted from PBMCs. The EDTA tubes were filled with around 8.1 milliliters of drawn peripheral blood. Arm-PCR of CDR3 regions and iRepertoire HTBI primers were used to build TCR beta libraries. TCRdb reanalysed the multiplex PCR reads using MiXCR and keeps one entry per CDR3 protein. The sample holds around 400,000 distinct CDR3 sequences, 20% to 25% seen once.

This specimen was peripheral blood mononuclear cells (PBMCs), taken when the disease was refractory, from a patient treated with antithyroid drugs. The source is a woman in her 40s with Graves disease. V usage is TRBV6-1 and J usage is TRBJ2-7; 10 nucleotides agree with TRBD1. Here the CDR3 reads CASSPGTGVNYEQYF. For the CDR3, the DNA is TGTGCCAGCAGCCCCGGGACAGGGGTGAACTACGAGCAGTACTTC.